The clone carrying this T cell receptor (beta chain) was recorded once. Trimming cost V 1 base and J 9 bases; bases outside gene matches: 9. The CDR3 is made up of 15 amino acids. CDR1 is LNHDA, CDR2 SQIVND, per germline (reference sequence). This sample is part of a study of shared clonotypes between healthy human individuals. Study as a whole: Three plates were used per donor for CD4 naive, three for CD4 memory, two for CD8 naive and one for CD8 memory.

In the authors' methods: ImmunoSEQ junction-only sequences lacked quality scores, so their filtering differed. Sequenced by immunoSEQ multiplex PCR; TCRdb stores in-frame clones only, minus some. V and J calls and clone size come straight from that table; D and trimming were deduced from the DNA. This sample has about 2.4 million clones; more than 85% occur once, and the top ten carry 0.36%. The study separated CD4+ cells into CD45RA+ naive and CD45RA-negative memory subsets. The source material was naive CD4+ T cells from PBMCs. Subset denoted: CD45RA+ positively selected. The chain couples TRBV19 to TRBJ2-4; 7 nucleotides line up with TRBD2. The clonotype comes from a man aged 18 to 29 in good health. Some clones in this sample may be carry-over from other donors' samples. This CDR3 reads CASSIASGVPGIQYF. The CDR3 nucleotides are TGTGCCAGTAGTATAGCCAGCGGGGTCCCCGGCATTCAGTACTTC.